This T cell receptor (beta chain) is drawn from a study of vaccination and CD4 T cells after COVID-19. V dropped 3 bases and J dropped 5; count of bases not matched to a gene: 7. This CDR3 has 15 residues. Treatment described: roughly 11-day PBMC culture with coronavirus spike peptide pools or control peptides (ViraFEST assay). This clonotype showed up just a few times. Antigen specificity is unknown. With the Oncomine TCR Beta short-read assay, DNA from cultured CD4+ T cells was sequenced. MiXCR, run by TCRdb on the PCR reads, gives a single entry per CDR3 protein. The sample lists 11,000 or so distinct CDR3 sequences; 40% to 55% were seen once.

This sequence was found in a human donor who had recovered from COVID-19. The genes are TRBV12-3 or TRBV12-4 and TRBJ2-3; 8 bases match TRBD2. What was sequenced was CD4+ T cells from blood, cultured in vitro. CDR3 nucleotide sequence: TGTGCCAGCAGTTTGAAAGGACTAGCAGGAGATACGCAGTATTTT. Translating gives CASSLKGLAGDTQYF.